This T cell receptor (beta chain) was identified during a study of blood T cell repertoires in COVID-19. Whole-study context: Acute and convalescent COVID-19 samples came from the United States, Italy and Spain. From T cells, B-cell-depleted T cells, or PBMCs came the material, which was cDNA or gDNA.

Measured with immunoSEQ multiplex PCR; TCRdb has only the in-frame clones, and not every one. This sample has 450,000 to 600,000 clones, with 87% found just once. Researchers sorted participants into cohorts using their self-reported clinical history. This clonotype originated in a woman between 18 and 29 years old who had recovered from COVID-19. Sequencing was carried out using PBMCs or T cells enriched from blood (not recorded which).

This CDR3 reads CASSSDSNTEAFF. In nucleotides, the CDR3 is TGTGCCAGCAGCTCGGACAGCAACACTGAAGCTTTCTTT. This chain links TRBV7-9 with TRBJ1-1, with D tentatively TRBD1 (6 bases). CDR1 is SEHNR and CDR2 is FQNEAQ in the germline V gene (reference sequence). V lost 4 bases, J lost 2 bases, and 8 bases lay in between. This CDR3 is 13 amino acids long. The whole variable domain, filled in from reference TRBV7-9 and TRBJ1-1, reads DTGVSQNPRHKITKRGQNVTFRCDPISEHNRLYWYRQTLGQGPEFLTYFQNEAQLEKSRLLSDRFSAERPKGSFSTLEIQRTEQGDSAMYLCASSSDSNTEAFFGQGTRLTVV.